This T cell receptor (beta chain) emerged from a study of blood T cell repertoires in COVID-19. Germline CDR1 is LGHNA and CDR2 is YNFKEQ. The CDR3 runs to 18 residues. V dropped 3 bases and J dropped 6; count of bases not matched to a gene: 14. Method: immunoSEQ multiplex PCR; TCRdb's copy keeps in-frame clones and lacks some. The table lists approximately 170,000 clones, approximately 86% of them singletons, with under 7.5% in the top ten. The V gene is TRBV4-2, the J gene TRBJ2-3, with 11 positions matching TRBD2. Sequenced input: peripheral blood. The origin of this receptor is a man aged 80 or over with COVID-19, enrolled during active disease. DNA of the CDR3: TGTGCCAGCAGCCAGAGGGGGGCACTAGCGGGGGTATCGGATACGCAGTATTTT. This gives the protein CASSQRGALAGVSDTQYF.